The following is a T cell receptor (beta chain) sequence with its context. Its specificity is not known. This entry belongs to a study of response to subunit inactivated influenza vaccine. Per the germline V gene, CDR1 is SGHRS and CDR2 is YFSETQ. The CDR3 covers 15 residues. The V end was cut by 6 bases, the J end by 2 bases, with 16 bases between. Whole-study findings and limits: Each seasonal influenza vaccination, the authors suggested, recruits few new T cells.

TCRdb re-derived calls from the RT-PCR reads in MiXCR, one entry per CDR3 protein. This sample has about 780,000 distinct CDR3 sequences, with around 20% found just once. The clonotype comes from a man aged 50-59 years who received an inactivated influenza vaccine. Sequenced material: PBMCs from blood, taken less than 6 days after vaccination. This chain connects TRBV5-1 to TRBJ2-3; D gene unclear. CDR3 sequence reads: CASIPSGSLTDTQYF. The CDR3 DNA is TGCGCCAGCATTCCCTCCGGCAGCCTCACAGATACGCAGTATTTT.